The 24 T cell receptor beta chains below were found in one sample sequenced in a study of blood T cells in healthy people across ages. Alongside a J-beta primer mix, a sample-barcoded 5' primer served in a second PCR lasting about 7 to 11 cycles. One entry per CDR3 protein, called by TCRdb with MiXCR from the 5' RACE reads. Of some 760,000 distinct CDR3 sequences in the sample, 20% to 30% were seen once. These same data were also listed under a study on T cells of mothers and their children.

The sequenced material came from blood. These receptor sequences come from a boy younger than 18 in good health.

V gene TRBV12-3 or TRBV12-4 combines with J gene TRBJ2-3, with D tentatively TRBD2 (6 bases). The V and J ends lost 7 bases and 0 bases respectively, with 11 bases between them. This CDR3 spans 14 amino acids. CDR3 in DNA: TGTGCCAGCACCGGGACTGAAAGCACAGATACGCAGTATTTT. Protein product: CASTGTESTDTQYF.

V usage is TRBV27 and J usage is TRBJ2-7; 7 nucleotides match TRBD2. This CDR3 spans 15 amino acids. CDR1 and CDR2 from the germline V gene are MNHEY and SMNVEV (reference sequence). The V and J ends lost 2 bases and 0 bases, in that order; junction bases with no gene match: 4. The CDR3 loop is CASSLMSSGSYEQYF. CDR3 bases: TGTGCCAGCAGTTTAATGTCTAGCGGCTCCTACGAGCAGTACTTC.

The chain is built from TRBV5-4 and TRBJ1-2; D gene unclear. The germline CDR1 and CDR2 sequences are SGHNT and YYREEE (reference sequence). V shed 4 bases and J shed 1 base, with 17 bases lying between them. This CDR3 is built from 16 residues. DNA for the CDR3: TGTGCCAGCAGCCCCTATTGGGAGGGAGATAACTATGGCTACACCTTC. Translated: CASSPYWEGDNYGYTF. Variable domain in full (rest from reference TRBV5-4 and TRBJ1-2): ETGVTQSPTHLIKTRGQQVTLRCSSQSGHNTVSWYQQALGQGPQFIFQYYREEENGRGNFPPRFSGLQFPNYSSELNVNALELDDSALYLCASSPYWEGDNYGYTFGSGTRLTVV.

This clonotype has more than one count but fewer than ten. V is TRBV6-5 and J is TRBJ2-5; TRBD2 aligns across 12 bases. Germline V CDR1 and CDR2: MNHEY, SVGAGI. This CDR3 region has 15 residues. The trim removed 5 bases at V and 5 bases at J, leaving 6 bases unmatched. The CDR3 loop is CASSLRTSGTETQYF. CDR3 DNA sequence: TGTGCCAGCAGTCTACGGACTAGCGGGACTGAGACCCAGTACTTC.

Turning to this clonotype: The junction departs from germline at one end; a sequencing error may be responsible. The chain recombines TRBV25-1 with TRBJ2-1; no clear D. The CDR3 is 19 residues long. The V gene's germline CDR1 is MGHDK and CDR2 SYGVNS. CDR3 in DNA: TGTGCCAGCAGTGAATATTTCTCTGGAGCGAGGAGCTCCTACAATGTGCAGTTCTTC. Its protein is CASSEYFSGARSSYNVQFF.

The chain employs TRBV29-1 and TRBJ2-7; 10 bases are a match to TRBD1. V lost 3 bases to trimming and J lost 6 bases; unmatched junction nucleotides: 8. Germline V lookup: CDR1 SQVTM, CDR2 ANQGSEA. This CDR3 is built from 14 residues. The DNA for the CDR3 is TGCAGCGTTGATCCCGGGACAGGGGCGGTCGAGCAGTACTTC. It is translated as CSVDPGTGAVEQYF.

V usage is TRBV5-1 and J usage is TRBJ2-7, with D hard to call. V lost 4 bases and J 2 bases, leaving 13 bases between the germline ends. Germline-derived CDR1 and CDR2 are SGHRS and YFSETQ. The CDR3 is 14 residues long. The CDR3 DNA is TGCGCCAGCAGCCAAGACGGCAGTGCCTACGAGCAGTACTTC. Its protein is CASSQDGSAYEQYF.

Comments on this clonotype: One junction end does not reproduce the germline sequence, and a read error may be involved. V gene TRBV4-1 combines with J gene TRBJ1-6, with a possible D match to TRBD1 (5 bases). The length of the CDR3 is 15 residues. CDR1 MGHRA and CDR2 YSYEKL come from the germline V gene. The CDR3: CASSQLDSTNSPLHF. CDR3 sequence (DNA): TGCGCCAGCAGCCAACTCGACAGTACCAATTCGCCCCTCCACTTT.

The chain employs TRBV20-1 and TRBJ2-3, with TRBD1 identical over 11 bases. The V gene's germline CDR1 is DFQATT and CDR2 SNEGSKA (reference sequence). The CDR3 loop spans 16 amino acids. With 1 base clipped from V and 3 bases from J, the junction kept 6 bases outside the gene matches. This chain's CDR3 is CSARGLGTGGTDTQYF. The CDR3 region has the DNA TGCAGTGCTAGAGGGCTCGGGACAGGGGGAACAGATACGCAGTATTTT.

CDR3 loop: CASSHPGTSASYEQYF. Here the CDR3 DNA reads TGCGCCAGCAGCCACCCCGGGACTAGCGCCTCCTACGAGCAGTACTTC. The chain carries TRBV4-1 and TRBJ2-7, with 10 bases fitting TRBD2. Germline V CDR1 and CDR2: MGHRA, YSYEKL. Trimming cost V 3 bases and J 0 bases; bases outside gene matches: 5. This CDR3 region has 16 residues.

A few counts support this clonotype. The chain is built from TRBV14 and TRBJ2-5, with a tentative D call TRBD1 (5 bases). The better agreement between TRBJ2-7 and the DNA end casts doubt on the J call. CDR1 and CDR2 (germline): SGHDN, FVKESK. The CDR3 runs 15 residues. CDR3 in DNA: TGTGCCAGCAGCCAAGGGTCCCAGGGCCTCGACGAGCAGTACTTC. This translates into CASSQGSQGLDEQYF.

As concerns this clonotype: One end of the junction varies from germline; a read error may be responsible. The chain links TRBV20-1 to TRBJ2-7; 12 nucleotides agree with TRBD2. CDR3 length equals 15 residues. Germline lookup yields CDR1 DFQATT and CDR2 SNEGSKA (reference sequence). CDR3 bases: TGCAGTGCTAGTACTAGCGGGGGGTTCTCCTGCGAGCAGTACTTC. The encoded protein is CSASTSGGFSCEQYF.

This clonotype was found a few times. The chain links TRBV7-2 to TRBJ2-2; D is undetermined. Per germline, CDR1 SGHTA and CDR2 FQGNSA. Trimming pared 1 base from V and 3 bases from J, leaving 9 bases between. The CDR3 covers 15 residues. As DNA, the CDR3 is TGTGCCAGCAGCTTAGAGGGCGGTTACACCGGGGAGCTGTTTTTT. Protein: CASSLEGGYTGELFF.

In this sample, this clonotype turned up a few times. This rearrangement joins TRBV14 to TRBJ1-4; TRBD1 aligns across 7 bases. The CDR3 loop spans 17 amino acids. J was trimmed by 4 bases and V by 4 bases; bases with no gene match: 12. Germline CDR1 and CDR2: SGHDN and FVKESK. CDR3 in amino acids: CASSPRGRQGGNEKLFF. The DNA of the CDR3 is TGTGCCAGCAGCCCTCGGGGGAGACAGGGCGGTAATGAAAAACTGTTTTTT.

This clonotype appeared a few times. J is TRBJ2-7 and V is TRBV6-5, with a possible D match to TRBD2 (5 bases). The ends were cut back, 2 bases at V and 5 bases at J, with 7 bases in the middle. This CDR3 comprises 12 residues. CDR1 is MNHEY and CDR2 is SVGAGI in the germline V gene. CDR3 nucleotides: TGTGCCAGCAGTTACGGGAGTCACGAGCAGTACTTC. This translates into CASSYGSHEQYF.

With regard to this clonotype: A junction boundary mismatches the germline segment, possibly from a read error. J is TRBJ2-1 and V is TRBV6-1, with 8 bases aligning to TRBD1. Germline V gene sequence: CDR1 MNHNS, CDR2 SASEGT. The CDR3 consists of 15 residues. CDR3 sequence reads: CATVIGQGPYDEQFF. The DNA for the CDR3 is TGTGCCACCGTTATTGGACAGGGACCCTACGATGAGCAGTTCTTC.

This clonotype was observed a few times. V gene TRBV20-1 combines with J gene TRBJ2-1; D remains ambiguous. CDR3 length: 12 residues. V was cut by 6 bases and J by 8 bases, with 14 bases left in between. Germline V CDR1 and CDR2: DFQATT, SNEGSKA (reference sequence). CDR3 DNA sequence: TGCAGTGCGCCGCAAGGGAAGTATGAGCAGTTCTTC. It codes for CSAPQGKYEQFF.

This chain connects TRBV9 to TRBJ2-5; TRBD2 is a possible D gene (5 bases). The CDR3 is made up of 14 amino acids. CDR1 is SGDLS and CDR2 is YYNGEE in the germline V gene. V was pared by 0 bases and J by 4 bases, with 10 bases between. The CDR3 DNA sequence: TGTGCCAGCAGCGTAGGAGGGAGTCCAGAGACCCAGTACTTC. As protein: CASSVGGSPETQYF.

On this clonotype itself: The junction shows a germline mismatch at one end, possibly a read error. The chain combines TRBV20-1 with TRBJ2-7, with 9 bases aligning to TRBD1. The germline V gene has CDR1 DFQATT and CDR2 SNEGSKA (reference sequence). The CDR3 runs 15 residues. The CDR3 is CNASAGTGHVYEQYF. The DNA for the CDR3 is TGCAATGCTAGTGCGGGGACAGGGCACGTCTACGAGCAGTACTTC.

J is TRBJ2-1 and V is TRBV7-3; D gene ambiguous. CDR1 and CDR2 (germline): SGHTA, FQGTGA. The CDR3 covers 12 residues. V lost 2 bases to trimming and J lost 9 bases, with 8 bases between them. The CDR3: CASSLLVGEQFF. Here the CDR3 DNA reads TGTGCCAGCAGCTTATTAGTCGGTGAGCAGTTCTTC.

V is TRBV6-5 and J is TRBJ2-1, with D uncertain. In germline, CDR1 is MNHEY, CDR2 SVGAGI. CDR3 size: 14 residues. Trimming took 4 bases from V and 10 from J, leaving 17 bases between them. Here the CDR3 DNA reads TGTGCCAGCAGTTCCACCGGCACCGATATCGAGCAGTTCTTC. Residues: CASSSTGTDIEQFF.

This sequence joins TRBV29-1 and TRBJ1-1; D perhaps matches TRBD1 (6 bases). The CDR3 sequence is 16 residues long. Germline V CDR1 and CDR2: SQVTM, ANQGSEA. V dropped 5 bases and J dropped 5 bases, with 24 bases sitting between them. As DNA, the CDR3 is TGCAGCGTTACCCGCTGGGGGGGCGCGGATGGGACTGAAGCTTTCTTT. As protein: CSVTRWGGADGTEAFF.

Here the CDR3 reads CSVSGVANTGELFF. The CDR3 DNA reads TGCAGCGTTTCTGGCGTGGCGAACACCGGGGAGCTGTTTTTT. This sequence joins TRBV29-1 and TRBJ2-2; D remains unclear. With 5 bases removed from V and 0 bases from J, the gap between germline ends came to 10 bases. CDR1 SQVTM and CDR2 ANQGSEA come from the germline V gene. This CDR3 region has 14 residues.

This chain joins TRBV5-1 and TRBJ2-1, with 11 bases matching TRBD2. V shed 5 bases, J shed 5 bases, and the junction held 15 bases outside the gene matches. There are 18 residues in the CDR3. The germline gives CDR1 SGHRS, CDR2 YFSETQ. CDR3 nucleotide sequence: TGCGCCAGCAGGCTCTGGGACACCTGGACTAGCGGGCACAATGAGCAGTTCTTC. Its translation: CASRLWDTWTSGHNEQFF.